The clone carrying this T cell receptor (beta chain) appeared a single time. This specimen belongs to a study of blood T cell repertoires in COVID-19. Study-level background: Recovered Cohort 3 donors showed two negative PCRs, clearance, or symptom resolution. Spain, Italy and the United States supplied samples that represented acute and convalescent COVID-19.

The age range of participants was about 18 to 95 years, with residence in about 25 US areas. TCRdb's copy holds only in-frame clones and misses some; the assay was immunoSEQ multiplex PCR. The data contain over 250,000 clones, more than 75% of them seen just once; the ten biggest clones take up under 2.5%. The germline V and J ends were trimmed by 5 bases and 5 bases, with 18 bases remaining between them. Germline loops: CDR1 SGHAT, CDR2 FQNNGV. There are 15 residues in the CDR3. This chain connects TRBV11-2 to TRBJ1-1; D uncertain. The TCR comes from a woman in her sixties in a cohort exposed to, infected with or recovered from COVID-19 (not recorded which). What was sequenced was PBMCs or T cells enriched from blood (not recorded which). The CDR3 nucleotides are TGTGCCAGCAGCAAAAGAGGCGGGCGAAGTACTGAAGCTTTCTTT. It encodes CASSKRGGRSTEAFF.